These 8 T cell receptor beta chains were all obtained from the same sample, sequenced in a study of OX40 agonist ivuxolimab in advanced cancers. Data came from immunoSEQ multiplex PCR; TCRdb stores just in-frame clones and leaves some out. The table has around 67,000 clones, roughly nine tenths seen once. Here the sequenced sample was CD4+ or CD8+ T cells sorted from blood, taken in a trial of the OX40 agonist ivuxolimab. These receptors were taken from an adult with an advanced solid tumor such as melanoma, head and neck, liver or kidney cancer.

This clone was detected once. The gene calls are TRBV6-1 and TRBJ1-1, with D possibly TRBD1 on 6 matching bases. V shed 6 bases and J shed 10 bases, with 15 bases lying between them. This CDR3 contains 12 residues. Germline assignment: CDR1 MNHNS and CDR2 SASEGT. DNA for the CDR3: TGTGCCAGCAGCAGAACAGGGCTTGGAGCTTTCTTT. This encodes CASSRTGLGAFF.

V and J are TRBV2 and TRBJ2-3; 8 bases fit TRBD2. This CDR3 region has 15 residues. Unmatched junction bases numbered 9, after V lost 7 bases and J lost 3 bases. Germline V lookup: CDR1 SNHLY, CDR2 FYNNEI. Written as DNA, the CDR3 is TGTGCCAGCACTCCCCGGGGGGGAGAGACAGATACGCAGTATTTT. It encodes CASTPRGGETDTQYF.

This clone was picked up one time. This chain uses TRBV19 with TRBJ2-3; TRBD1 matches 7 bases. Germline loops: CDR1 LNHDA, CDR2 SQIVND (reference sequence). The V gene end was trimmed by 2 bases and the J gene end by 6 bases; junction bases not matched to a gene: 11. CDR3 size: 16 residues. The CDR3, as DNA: TGTGCCAGTAGTATAAGCCGACAGGGTGGCGATGATACGCAGTATTTT. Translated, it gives CASSISRQGGDDTQYF.

CDR3 amino acids: CASRVDSGSYNEQFF. The CDR3 bases are TGCGCCAGCAGGGTCGACTCCGGCTCCTACAATGAGCAGTTCTTC. The V call is TRBV5-1, the J call TRBJ2-1, with D hard to call. CDR3 length: 15 amino acids. From germline, CDR1 is SGHRS and CDR2 YFSETQ. V was trimmed by 5 bases and J by 0 bases, leaving 12 bases between them.

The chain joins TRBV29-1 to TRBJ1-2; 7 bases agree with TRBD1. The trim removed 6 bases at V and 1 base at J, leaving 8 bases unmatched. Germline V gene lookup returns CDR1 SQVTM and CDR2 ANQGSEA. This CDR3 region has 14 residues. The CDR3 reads CSVTTGANNYGYTF. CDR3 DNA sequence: TGCAGCGTAACCACAGGGGCCAATAACTATGGCTACACCTTC.

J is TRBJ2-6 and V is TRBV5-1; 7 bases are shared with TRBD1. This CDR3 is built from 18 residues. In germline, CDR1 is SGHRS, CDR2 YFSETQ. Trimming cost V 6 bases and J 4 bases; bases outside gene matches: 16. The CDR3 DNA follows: TGCGCCAGCACCCGTCGTATCGACAGGGCAATGGGGGCCAACGTCCTGACTTTC. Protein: CASTRRIDRAMGANVLTF. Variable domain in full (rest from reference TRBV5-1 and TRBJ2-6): KAGVTQTPRYLIKTRGQQVTLSCSPISGHRSVSWYQQTPGQGLQFLFEYFSETQRNKGNFPGRFSGRQFSNSRSEMNVSTLELGDSALYLCASTRRIDRAMGANVLTFGAGSRLTVL.

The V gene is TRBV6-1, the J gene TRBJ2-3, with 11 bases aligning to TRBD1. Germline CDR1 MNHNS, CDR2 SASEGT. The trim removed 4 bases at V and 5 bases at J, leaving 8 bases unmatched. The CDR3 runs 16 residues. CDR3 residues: CASSVDGTGGIDTQYF. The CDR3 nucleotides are TGTGCCAGCAGTGTCGACGGGACAGGGGGTATAGATACGCAGTATTTT.

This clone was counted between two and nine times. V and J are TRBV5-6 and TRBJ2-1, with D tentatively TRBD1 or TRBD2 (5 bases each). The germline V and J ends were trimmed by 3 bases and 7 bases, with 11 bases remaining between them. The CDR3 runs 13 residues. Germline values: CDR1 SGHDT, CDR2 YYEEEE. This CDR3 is CASSSQWGNEQFF. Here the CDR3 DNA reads TGTGCCAGCAGCTCCCAATGGGGGAATGAGCAGTTCTTC.